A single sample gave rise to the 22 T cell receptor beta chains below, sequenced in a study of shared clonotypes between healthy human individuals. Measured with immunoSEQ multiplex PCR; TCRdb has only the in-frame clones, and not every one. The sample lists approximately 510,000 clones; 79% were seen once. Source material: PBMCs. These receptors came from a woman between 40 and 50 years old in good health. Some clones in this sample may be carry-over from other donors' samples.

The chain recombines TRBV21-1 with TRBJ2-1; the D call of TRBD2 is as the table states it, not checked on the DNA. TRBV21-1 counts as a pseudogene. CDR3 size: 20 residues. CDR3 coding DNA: TGTGCCAGCAGCAAAGTAGAGACTAGCGGGAGTGATTATTCCTACAATGAGCAGTTCTTC. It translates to CASSKVETSGSDYSYNEQFF.

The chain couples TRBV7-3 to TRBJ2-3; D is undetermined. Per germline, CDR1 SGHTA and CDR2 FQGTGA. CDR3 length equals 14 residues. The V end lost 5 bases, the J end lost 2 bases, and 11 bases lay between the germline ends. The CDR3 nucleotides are TGTGCCAGCAGCATCGGGCCACACACAGATACGCAGTATTTT. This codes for CASSIGPHTDTQYF.

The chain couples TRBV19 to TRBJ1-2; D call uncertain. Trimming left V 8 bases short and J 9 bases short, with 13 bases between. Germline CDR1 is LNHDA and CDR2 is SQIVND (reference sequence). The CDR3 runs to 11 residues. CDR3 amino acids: CASRAGSRYTF. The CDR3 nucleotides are TGTGCCAGTCGGGCCGGGAGCCGCTACACCTTC.

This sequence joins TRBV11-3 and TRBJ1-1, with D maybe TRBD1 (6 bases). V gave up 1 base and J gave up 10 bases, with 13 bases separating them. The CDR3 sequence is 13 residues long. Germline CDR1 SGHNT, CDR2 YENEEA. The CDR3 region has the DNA TGTGCCAGCAGCTTAGCCCCGACAGGTCCAGCTTTCTTT. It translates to CASSLAPTGPAFF. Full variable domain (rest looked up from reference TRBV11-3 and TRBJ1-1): EAGVVQSPRYKIIEKKQPVAFWCNPISGHNTLYWYLQNLGQGPELLIRYENEEAVDDSQLPKDRFSAERLKGVDSTLKIQPAELGDSAVYLCASSLAPTGPAFFGQGTRLTVV.

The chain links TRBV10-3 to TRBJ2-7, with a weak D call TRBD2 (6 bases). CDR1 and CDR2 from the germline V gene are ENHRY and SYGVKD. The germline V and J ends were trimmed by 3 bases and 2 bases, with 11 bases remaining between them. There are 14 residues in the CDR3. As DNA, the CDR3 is TGTGCCATCAGTGAAGGACTAAGGGCCTACGAGCAGTACTTC. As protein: CAISEGLRAYEQYF.

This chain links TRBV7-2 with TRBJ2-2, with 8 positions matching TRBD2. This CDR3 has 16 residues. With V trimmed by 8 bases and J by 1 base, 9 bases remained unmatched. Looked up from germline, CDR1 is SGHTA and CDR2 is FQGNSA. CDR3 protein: CASPRRLALNTGELFF. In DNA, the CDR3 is TGTGCCAGCCCGCGAAGACTAGCGCTGAACACCGGGGAGCTGTTTTTT. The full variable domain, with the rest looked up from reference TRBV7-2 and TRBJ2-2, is GAGVSQSPSNKVTEKGKDVELRCDPISGHTALYWYRQSLGQGLEFLIYFQGNSAPDKSGLPSDRFSAERTGGSVSTLTIQRTQQEDSAVYLCASPRRLALNTGELFFGEGSRLTVL.

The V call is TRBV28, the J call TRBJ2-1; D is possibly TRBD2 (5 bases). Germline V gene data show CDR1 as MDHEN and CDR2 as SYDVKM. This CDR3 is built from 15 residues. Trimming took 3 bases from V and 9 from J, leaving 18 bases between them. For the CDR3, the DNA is TGTGCCAGCAGTTTTCTGAGACTACCGGGTAGTGAGCAGTTCTTC. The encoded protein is CASSFLRLPGSEQFF.

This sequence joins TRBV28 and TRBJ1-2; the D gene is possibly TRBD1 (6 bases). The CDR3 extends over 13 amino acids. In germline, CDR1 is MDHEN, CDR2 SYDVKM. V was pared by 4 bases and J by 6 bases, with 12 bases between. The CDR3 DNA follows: TGTGCCAGCAGTTCAACAGGGCCGAATGGCTACACCTTC. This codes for CASSSTGPNGYTF.

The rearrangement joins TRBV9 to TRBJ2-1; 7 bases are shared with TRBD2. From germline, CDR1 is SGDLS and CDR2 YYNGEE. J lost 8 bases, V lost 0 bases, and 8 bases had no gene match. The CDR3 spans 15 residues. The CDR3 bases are TGTGCCAGCAGCGTAGCGAATAGCGGGCGCGATGAGCAGTTCTTC. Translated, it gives CASSVANSGRDEQFF.

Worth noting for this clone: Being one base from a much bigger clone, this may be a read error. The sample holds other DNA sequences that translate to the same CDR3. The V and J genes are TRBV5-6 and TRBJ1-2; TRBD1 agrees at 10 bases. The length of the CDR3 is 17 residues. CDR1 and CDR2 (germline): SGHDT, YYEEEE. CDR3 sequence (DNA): TGTGCCAGCAGCTTGGGATTCGACAGGGGGCCTAACTACGGCTACACCTTC. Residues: CASSLGFDRGPNYGYTF. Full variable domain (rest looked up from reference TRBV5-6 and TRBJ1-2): DAGVTQSPTHLIKTRGQQVTLRCSPKSGHDTVSWYQQALGQGPQFIFQYYEEEERQRGNFPDRFSGHQFPNYSSELNVNALLLGDSALYLCASSLGFDRGPNYGYTFGSGTRLTVV.

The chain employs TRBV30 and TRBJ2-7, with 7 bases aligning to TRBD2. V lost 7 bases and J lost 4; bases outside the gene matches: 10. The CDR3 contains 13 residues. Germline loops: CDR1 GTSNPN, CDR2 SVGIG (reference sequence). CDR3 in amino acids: CALSGTGEYEQYF. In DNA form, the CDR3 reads TGTGCCTTAAGCGGGACGGGGGAGTACGAGCAGTACTTC.

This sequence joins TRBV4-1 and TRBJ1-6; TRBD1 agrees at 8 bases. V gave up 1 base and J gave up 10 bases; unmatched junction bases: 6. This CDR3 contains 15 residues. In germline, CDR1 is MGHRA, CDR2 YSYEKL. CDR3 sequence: CASSQVDRGRSPLHF. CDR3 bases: TGCGCCAGCAGCCAAGTCGACAGGGGTAGATCACCCCTCCACTTT.

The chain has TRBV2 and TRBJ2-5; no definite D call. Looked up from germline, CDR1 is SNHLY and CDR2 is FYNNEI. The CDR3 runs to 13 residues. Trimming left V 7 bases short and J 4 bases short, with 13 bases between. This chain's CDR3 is CASNGRMGETQYF. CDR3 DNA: TGTGCCAGCAACGGGCGGATGGGAGAGACCCAGTACTTC.

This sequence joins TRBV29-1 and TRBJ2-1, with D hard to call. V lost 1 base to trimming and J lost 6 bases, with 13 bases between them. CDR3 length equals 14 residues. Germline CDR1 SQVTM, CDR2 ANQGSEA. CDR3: CSVEARSPSNEQFF. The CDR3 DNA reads TGCAGCGTTGAAGCAAGGTCGCCCAGCAATGAGCAGTTCTTC.

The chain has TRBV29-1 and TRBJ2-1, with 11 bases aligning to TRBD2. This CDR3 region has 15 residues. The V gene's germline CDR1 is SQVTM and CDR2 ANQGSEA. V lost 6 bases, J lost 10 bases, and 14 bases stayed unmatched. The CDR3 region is CSVRQSLAGGREQFF. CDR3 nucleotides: TGCAGCGTCCGACAGTCCCTAGCGGGAGGACGAGAGCAGTTCTTC.

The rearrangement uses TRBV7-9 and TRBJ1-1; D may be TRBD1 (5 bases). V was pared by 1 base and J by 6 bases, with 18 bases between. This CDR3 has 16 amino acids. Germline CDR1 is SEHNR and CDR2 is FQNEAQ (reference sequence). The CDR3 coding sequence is TGTGCCAGCAGCTTAGATACGTCGGCAGGGTTGGCTGAAGCTTTCTTT. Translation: CASSLDTSAGLAEAFF.

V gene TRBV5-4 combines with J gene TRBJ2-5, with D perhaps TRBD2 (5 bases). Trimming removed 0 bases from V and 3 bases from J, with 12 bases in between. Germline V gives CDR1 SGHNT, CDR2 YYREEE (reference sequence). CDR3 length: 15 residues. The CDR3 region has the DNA TGTGCCAGCAGCTTGGGTTCGTCGGGGAAAGAGACCCAGTACTTC. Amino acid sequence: CASSLGSSGKETQYF.

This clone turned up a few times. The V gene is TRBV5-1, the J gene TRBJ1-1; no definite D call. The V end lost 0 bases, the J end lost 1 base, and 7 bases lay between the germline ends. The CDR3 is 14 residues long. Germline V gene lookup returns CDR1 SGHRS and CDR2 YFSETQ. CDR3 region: CASSLEPSNTEAFF. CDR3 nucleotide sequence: TGCGCCAGCAGCTTGGAACCGTCGAACACTGAAGCTTTCTTT. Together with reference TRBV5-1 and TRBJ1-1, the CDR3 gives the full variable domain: KAGVTQTPRYLIKTRGQQVTLSCSPISGHRSVSWYQQTPGQGLQFLFEYFSETQRNKGNFPGRFSGRQFSNSRSEMNVSTLELGDSALYLCASSLEPSNTEAFFGQGTRLTVV.

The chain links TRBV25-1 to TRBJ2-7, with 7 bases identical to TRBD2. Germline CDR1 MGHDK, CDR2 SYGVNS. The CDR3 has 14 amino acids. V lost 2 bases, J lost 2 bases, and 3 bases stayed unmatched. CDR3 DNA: TGTGCCAGCAGTGAAGGCGCGGGGGCCTACGAGCAGTACTTC. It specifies CASSEGAGAYEQYF.

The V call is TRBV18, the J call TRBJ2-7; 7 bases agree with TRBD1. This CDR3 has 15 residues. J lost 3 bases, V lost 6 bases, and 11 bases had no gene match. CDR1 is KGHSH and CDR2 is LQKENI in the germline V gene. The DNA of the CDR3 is TGTGCCAGCTCCCGGACCGGGACAGATCTCTACGAGCAGTACTTC. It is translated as CASSRTGTDLYEQYF.

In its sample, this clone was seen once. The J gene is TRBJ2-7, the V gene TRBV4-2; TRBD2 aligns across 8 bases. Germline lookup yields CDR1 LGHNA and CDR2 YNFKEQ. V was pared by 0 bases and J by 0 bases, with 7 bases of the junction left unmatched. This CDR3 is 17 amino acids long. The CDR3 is CASSQDVLSGSSYEQYF. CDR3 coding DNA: TGTGCCAGCAGCCAAGATGTTTTAAGCGGGAGCTCCTACGAGCAGTACTTC.

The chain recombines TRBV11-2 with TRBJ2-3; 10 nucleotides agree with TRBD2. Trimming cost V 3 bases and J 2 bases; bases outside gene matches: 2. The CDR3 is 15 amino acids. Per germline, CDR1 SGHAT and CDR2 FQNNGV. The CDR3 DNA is TGTGCCAGCAGCTTTGGGACTAGCGCCACAGATACGCAGTATTTT. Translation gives CASSFGTSATDTQYF.